Listed here are 2 T cell receptor beta chains from one sample, sequenced in a study of Ad26.COV2.S vaccination and SARS-CoV-2 variants. Clones were sequenced by immunoSEQ multiplex PCR, and TCRdb holds only the in-frame ones, with some missing. The sample contains some 420,000 clones, 88% of which appear only once. Sample treatment: some 20 received Ad26.COV2.S at low or high dose, single or two shots; 5 received placebo; per-sample allocation not given. Sampling was performed 63 days after the first vaccine or placebo injection. The sample was peripheral blood, taken in a trial of Ad26.COV2.S vaccine versus placebo. These receptors originate from a person between 18 and 65 years old who received the Ad26.COV2.S COVID-19 vaccine or a placebo.

This clone occurred once. The V gene is TRBV19, the J gene TRBJ1-5; D gene ambiguous. V was shortened by 3 bases and J by 4 bases, with 7 bases between the two germline ends. Germline V gene sequence: CDR1 LNHDA, CDR2 SQIVND (reference sequence). The CDR3 consists of 13 residues. As DNA, the CDR3 is TGTGCCAGTAGTATGACCCCAAATCAGCCCCAGCATTTT. Amino acid sequence: CASSMTPNQPQHF.

The chain couples TRBV5-1 to TRBJ2-7; tentative D call: TRBD1 (6 bases). The germline V and J ends were trimmed by 0 bases and 1 base, with 11 bases remaining between them. Germline V gene sequence: CDR1 SGHRS, CDR2 YFSETQ. This CDR3 has 15 amino acids. CDR3 coding DNA: TGCGCCAGCAGCTTGGATACAGGGTTTTCCTACGAGCAGTACTTC. It codes for CASSLDTGFSYEQYF.